This note documents a single TCR beta chain sequence. With 6 bases removed from V and 4 bases from J, the gap between germline ends came to 16 bases. The CDR3 totals 15 residues. Per germline, CDR1 SNHLY and CDR2 FYNNEI. In the PCR, 60 Vbeta and 13 Jbeta primers were used. Generated by immunoSEQ multiplex PCR, the TCRdb table keeps only in-frame clones and is missing some. Altogether roughly 200,000 clones are present, about 70% being singletons, with the ten largest covering about 1.7%. These data belong to a study of cytomegalovirus exposure and HLA in healthy donors. Background on the study: Among the roughly 400 donors who were genotyped, 81% fell in the genetic ancestry cluster that is associated with self-reported Caucasian donors.

This receptor was obtained from a woman younger than 45 in good health and CMV-seronegative. The V call is TRBV2, the J call TRBJ1-5, with D unresolved. Sequencing was done on a sample of PBMCs. In DNA form, the CDR3 reads TGTGCCAGCAGATCGGGGTCAGTTACAAATCAGCCCCAGCATTTT. Translation: CASRSGSVTNQPQHF.